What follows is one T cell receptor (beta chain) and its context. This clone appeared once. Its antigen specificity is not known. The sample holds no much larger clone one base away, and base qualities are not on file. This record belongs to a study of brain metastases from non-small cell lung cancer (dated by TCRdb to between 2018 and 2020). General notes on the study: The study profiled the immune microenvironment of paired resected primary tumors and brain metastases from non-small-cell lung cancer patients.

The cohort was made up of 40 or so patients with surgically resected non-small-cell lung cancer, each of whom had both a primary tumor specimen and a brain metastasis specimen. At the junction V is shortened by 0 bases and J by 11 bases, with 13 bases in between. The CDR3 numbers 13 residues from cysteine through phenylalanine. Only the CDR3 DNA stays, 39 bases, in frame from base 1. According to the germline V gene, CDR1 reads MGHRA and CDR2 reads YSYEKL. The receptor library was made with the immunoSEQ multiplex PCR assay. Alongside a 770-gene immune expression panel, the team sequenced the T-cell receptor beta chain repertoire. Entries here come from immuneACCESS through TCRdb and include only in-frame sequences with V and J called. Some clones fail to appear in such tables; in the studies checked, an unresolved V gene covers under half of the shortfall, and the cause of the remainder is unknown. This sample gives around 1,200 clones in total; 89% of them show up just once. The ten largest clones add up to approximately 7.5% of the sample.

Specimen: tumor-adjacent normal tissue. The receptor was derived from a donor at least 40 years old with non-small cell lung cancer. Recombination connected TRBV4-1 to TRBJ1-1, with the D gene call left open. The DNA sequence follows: TGCGCCAGCAGCCAAGAGTCGTATCAGGATGCTTTCTTT. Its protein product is CASSQESYQDAFF.